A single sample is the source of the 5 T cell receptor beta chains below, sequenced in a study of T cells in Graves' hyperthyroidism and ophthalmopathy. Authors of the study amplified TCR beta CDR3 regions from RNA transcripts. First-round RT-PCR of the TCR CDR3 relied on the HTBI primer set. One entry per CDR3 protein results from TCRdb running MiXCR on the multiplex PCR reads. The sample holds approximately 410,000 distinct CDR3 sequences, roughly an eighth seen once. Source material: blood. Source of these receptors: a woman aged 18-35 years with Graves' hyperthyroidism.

The CDR3 loop reads CSAPLAGEETQYF. The CDR3, as DNA: TGCAGTGCTCCTCTAGCGGGAGAAGAGACCCAGTACTTC. This chain links TRBV20-1 with TRBJ2-5; 10 nucleotides line up with TRBD2. Trimming removed 5 bases from V and 3 bases from J; junction bases left unmatched: 3. CDR1 and CDR2 (germline): DFQATT, SNEGSKA (reference sequence). The CDR3 consists of 13 residues.

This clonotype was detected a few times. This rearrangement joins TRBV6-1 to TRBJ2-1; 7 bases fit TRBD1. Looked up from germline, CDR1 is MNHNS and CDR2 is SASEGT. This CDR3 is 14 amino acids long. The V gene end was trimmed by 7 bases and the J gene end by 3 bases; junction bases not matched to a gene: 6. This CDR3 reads CASKVGQLYNEQFF. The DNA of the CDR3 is TGTGCCAGCAAGGTGGGACAGCTCTACAATGAGCAGTTCTTC.

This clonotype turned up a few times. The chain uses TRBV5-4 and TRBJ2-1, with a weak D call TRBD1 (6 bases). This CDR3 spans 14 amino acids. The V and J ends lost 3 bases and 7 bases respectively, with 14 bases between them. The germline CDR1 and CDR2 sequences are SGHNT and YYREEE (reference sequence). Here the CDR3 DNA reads TGTGCCAGCAGCTCCAGGGGCGGGCGGAATGAGCAGTTCTTC. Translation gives CASSSRGGRNEQFF.

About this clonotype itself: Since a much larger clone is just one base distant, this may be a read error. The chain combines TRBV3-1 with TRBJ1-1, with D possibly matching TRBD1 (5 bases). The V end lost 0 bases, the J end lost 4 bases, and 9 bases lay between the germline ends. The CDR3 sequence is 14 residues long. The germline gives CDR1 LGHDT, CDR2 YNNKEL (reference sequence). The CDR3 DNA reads TGTGCCAGCAGCCAAGAAGGGGCGCTCACTGAAGCTTTCTTT. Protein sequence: CASSQEGALTEAFF.

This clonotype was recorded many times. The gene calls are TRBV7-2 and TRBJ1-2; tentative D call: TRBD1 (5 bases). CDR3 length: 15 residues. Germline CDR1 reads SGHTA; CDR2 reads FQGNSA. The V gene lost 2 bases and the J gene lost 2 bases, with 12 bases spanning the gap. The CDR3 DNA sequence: TGTGCCAGCAGCTTAAGTCAGGGAGTAAACTATGGCTACACCTTC. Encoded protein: CASSLSQGVNYGYTF.